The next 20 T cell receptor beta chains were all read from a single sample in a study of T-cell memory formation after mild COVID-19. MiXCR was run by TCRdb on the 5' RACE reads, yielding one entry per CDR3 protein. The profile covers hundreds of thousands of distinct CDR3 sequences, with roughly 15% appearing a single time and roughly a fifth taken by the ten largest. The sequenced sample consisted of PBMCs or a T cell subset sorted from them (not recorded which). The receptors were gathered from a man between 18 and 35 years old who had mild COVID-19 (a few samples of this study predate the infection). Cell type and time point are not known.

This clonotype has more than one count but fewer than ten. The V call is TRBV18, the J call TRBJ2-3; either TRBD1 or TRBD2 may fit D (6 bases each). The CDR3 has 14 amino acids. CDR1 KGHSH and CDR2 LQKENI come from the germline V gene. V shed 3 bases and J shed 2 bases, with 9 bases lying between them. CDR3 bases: TGTGCCAGCTCACCTACGGGGGCCACAGATACGCAGTATTTT. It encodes CASSPTGATDTQYF.

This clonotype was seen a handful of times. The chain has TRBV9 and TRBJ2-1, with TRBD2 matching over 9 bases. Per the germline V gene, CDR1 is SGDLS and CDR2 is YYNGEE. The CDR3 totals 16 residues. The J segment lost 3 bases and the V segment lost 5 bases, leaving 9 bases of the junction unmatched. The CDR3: CASSAPGTSYYNEQFF. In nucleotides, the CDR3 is TGTGCCAGCAGTGCCCCCGGGACTAGCTACTACAATGAGCAGTTCTTC.

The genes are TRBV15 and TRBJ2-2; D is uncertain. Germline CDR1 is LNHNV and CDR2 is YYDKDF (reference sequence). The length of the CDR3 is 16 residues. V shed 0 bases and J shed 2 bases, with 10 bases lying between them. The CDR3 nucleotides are TGTGCCACCAGCAGAGAAGGCGGTAAAAACACCGGGGAGCTGTTTTTT. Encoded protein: CATSREGGKNTGELFF.

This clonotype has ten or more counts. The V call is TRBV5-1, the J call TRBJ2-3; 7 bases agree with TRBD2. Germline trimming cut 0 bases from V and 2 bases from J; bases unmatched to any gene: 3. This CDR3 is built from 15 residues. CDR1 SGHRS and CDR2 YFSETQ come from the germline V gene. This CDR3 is CASSLAGRDTDTQYF. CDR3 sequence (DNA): TGCGCCAGCAGCTTGGCAGGGAGGGACACAGATACGCAGTATTTT.

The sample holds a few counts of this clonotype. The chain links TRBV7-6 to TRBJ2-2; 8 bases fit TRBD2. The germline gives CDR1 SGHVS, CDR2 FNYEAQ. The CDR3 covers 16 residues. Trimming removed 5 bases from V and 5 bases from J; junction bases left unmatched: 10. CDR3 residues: CASSPEGTRGTGELFF. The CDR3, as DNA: TGTGCCAGCAGCCCTGAGGGGACTAGAGGTACCGGGGAGCTGTTTTTT.

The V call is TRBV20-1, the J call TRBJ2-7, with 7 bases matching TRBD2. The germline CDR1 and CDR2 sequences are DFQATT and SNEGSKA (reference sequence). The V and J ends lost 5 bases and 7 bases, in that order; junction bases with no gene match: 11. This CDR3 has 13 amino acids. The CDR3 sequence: CSAGQGWGGEQYF. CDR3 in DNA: TGCAGTGCTGGCCAAGGGTGGGGAGGGGAGCAGTACTTC.

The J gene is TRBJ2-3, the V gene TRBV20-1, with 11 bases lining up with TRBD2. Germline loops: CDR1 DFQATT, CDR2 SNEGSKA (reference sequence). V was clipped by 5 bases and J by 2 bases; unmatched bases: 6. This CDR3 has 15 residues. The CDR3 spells CSARLAGGHTDTQYF. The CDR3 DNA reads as TGCAGTGCTCGCCTAGCGGGGGGCCACACAGATACGCAGTATTTT.

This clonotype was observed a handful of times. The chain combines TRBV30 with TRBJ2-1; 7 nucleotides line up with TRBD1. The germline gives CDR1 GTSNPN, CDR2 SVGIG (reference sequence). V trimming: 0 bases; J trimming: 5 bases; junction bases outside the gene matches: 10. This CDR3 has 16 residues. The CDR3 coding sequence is TGTGCCTGGAGTGTCCTGACCCAGGGGGTTAACAATGAGCAGTTCTTC. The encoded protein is CAWSVLTQGVNNEQFF.

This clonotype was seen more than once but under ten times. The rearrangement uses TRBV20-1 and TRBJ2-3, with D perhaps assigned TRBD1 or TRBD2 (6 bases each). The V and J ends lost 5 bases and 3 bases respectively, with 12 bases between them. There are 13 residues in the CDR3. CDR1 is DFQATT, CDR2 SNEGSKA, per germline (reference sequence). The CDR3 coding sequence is TGCAGTGCTCCAAAGGGGGGTACAGATACGCAGTATTTT. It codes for CSAPKGGTDTQYF.

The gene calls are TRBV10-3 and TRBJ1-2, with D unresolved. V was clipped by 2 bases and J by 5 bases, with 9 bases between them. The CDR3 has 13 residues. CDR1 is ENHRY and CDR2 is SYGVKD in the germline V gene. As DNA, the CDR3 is TGTGCCATCAGTGAGGTAGAAGGTTATGGCTACACCTTC. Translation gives CAISEVEGYGYTF.

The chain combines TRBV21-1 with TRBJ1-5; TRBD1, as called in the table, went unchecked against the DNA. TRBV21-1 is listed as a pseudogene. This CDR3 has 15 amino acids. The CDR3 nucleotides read TGTGCCAGCAGCATAGACAGGGAATGCAATCAGCCCCAGCATTTT. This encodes CASSIDRECNQPQHF.

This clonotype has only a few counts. CDR3 residues: CASSLWAYGYTF. The CDR3 DNA follows: TGTGCCAGCAGTTTGTGGGCCTATGGCTACACCTTC. The chain links TRBV6-2 or TRBV6-3 to TRBJ1-2; no definite D call. The ends were cut back, 4 bases at V and 4 bases at J, with 7 bases in the middle. There are 12 residues in the CDR3. Germline loops: CDR1 MNHEY, CDR2 SVGEGT.

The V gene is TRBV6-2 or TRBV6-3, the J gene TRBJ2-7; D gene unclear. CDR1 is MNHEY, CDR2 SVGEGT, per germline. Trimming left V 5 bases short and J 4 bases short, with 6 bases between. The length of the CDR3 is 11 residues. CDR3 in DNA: TGTGCCAGCAGTAACCTATACGAGCAGTACTTC. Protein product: CASSNLYEQYF.

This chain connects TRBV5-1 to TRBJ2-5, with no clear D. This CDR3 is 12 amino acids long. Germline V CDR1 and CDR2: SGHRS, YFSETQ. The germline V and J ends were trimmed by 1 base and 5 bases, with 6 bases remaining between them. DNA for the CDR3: TGCGCCAGCAGCTTGACTCTGGAGACCCAGTACTTC. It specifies CASSLTLETQYF.

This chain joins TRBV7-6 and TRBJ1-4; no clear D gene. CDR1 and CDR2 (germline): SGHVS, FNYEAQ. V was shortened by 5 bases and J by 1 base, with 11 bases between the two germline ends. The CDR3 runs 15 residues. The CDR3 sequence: CASSRSGRTNEKLFF. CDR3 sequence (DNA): TGTGCCAGCAGCCGTTCGGGCAGAACTAATGAAAAACTGTTTTTT.

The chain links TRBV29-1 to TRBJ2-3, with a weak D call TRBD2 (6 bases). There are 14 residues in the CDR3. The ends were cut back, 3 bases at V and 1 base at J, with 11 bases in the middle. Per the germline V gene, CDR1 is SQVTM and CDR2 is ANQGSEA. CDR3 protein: CSVDEGGGTDTQYF. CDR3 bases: TGCAGCGTTGATGAGGGCGGGGGCACAGATACGCAGTATTTT.

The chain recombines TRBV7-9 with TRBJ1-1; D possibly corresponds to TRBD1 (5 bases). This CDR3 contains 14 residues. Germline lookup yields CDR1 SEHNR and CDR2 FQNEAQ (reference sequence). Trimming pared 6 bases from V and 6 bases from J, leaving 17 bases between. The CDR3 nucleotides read TGTGCCAGCAGGTCCCCCGGGGGGTTAGCTGAAGCTTTCTTT. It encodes CASRSPGGLAEAFF.

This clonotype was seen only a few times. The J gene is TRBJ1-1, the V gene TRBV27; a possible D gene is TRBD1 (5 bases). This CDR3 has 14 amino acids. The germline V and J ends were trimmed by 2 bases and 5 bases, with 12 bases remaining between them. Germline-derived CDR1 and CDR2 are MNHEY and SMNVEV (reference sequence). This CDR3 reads CASSLMWGSTEAFF. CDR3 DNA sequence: TGTGCCAGCAGTTTAATGTGGGGGAGTACTGAAGCTTTCTTT.

The CDR3 loop is CASSLWVRGTEAFF. The CDR3 coding sequence is TGTGCCAGCAGCTTATGGGTTCGGGGCACTGAAGCTTTCTTT. The chain recombines TRBV7-9 with TRBJ1-1; no clear D. CDR1 and CDR2 (germline): SEHNR, FQNEAQ (reference sequence). CDR3 length equals 14 residues. Trimming took off 2 bases at V and 4 bases at J, with 11 bases between the two ends.

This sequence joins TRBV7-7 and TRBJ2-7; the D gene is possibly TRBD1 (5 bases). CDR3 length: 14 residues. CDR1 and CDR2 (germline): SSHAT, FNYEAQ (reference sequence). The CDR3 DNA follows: TGTGCTAGCAGCTTAGTTCGCAGGGTTGGGGAGCAGTACGTC. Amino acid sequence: CASSLVRRVGEQYV.